This T cell receptor (beta chain) was obtained from a study of T cell responses to AZD1222 COVID-19 vaccine. Study observations and caveats: Within unmutated variant regions lay the reported targets of nearly half of spike-specific TCRs.

Regarding this clone: As yet, its antigen is unknown.

J lost 5 bases, V lost 2 bases, and 7 bases had no gene match. The CDR3 sequence is 16 residues long. In germline, CDR1 is SGHVS, CDR2 FQNEAQ. The protocol was immunoSEQ multiplex PCR, while the TCRdb copy is restricted to in-frame clones and leaves out a portion. The table lists around 160,000 clones, more than 75% of them singletons. The input for sequencing was peripheral blood, taken on day 0 of MenACWY control vaccination. The TCR was taken from an adult in good health. The chain recombines TRBV7-8 with TRBJ2-2, with 8 bases lining up with TRBD1. CDR3 coding DNA: TGTGCCAGCAGCTTAAGCCAGGGGGCGCATACCGGGGAGCTGTTTTTT. This translates into CASSLSQGAHTGELFF.